This T cell receptor beta chain comes out of a study of blood T cell repertoires in COVID-19. V lost 7 bases and J 4 bases, leaving 13 bases between the germline ends. The CDR3 sequence is 13 residues long. Germline V lookup: CDR1 MRHNA, CDR2 SNTAGT. Sequencing used immunoSEQ multiplex PCR; TCRdb keeps in-frame clones, though not all of them. The sample carries about 150,000 clones, 70% to 90% recorded once. This clonotype originated in a woman aged 55 to 70 with COVID-19, enrolled during active disease. The rearrangement links TRBV6-4 to TRBJ1-2; D may be TRBD1 (5 bases). The sequenced material came from peripheral blood. The CDR3 here is CASTGTGTYGYTF. The CDR3 bases are TGTGCCAGCACTGGAACAGGCACCTATGGCTACACCTTC.